These 17 T cell receptor beta chains came from one sample sequenced in a study of post-analysis software for immune sequencing data. General observations from the study: There were a few TRBV segments more frequent in patients than controls, and TRBV5-6, TRBV5-1 and TRBV20-1 were among them.

Tagging with unique molecular identifiers was a feature of the TCR beta cDNA libraries. Using its own MiXCR run on the PCR reads, TCRdb lists one record per CDR3 protein. The sample consists of 750,000 to 950,000 distinct CDR3 sequences, approximately 53% of them appearing once. These TCRs' antigens remain unknown. Sequences were obtained from blood. These receptors all come from a girl aged 5-17 years with multiple sclerosis.

The chain has TRBV20-1 and TRBJ2-1, with 8 bases matching TRBD1. Germline lookup yields CDR1 DFQATT and CDR2 SNEGSKA (reference sequence). After removal of 3 bases from V and 8 bases from J, the junction contained 9 bases not matched to a gene. This CDR3 region has 14 residues. CDR3 bases: TGCAGTGCTAGGGTCCCAGGGGGCAGCGATGAGCAGTTCTTC. This codes for CSARVPGGSDEQFF.

The chain employs TRBV25-1 and TRBJ2-7; 11 bases map to TRBD1. Germline V CDR1 and CDR2: MGHDK, SYGVNS. Trimming at V came to 4 bases and at J to 7 bases, leaving 12 bases not matched to a gene. The CDR3 runs to 16 residues. CDR3 nucleotides: TGTGCCAGCAGTGGAGAGGCGGACAGGGGGCGAGAGGAGCAGTACTTC. The encoded protein is CASSGEADRGREEQYF.

The CDR3, as DNA: TGTGCCAGCAGCTTAGTGACTAGCGGGTCCTACGAGCAGTACTTC. Translated, it gives CASSLVTSGSYEQYF. The gene calls are TRBV7-2 and TRBJ2-7; TRBD2 aligns across 10 bases. CDR1 SGHTA and CDR2 FQGNSA come from the germline V gene. Unmatched junction bases numbered 1, after V lost 1 base and J lost 1 base. The CDR3 sequence is 15 residues long.

This sequence joins TRBV3-1 and TRBJ2-7; D call uncertain. Germline CDR1 reads LGHDT; CDR2 reads YNNKEL (reference sequence). The CDR3 is 13 residues long. Trimming pared 0 bases from V and 0 bases from J, leaving 3 bases between. For the CDR3, the DNA is TGTGCCAGCAGCCAAGACACCTCCTACGAGCAGTACTTC. It specifies CASSQDTSYEQYF.

A few counts support this clonotype. This chain connects TRBV12-3 or TRBV12-4 to TRBJ2-7, with TRBD2 matching 8 bases. After removal of 5 bases from V and 3 bases from J, the junction contained 6 bases not matched to a gene. The CDR3 runs 14 residues. CDR3 in amino acids: CASSLGGARYEQYF. The DNA for the CDR3 is TGTGCCAGCAGTCTCGGGGGGGCCCGCTACGAGCAGTACTTC.

The rearrangement uses TRBV5-5 and TRBJ2-7, with D tentatively TRBD1 (5 bases). Germline values: CDR1 SGHKS, CDR2 YYEKEE (reference sequence). V lost 6 bases and J 3 bases, leaving 19 bases between the germline ends. The CDR3 spans 15 residues. CDR3 DNA sequence: TGTGCCAGCAACCCATCGAGACAGCCCTACTACGAGCAGTACTTC. Translating it yields CASNPSRQPYYEQYF.

This clonotype was recorded a few times. The rearrangement joins TRBV10-3 to TRBJ2-5, with 8 bases aligning to TRBD1. J lost 1 base, V lost 8 bases, and 3 bases had no gene match. Germline V gene data show CDR1 as ENHRY and CDR2 as SYGVKD. This CDR3 region has 13 residues. Here the CDR3 reads CAIGGQGQETQYF. CDR3 nucleotides: TGTGCCATCGGCGGACAGGGCCAAGAGACCCAGTACTTC.

This sequence joins TRBV7-6 and TRBJ2-5; TRBD1 aligns across 8 bases. Germline V gene data show CDR1 as SGHVS and CDR2 as FNYEAQ. Losses at the gene ends were 4 bases for V and 11 bases for J; bases not matched to a gene: 12. CDR3 length: 14 residues. The CDR3 here is CASSSRGQGAGQYF. For the CDR3, the DNA is TGTGCCAGCAGCTCTCGTGGACAGGGCGCGGGGCAGTACTTC.

The gene calls are TRBV12-3 or TRBV12-4 and TRBJ1-2, with 10 bases lining up with TRBD1. Trimming took 5 bases from V and 5 from J; bases not matched to a gene: 5. The CDR3 contains 14 residues. CDR3 sequence (DNA): TGTGCCAGCAGTGACAGGGGGCTTGGGTATGGCTACACCTTC. Protein sequence: CASSDRGLGYGYTF.

J is TRBJ1-4 and V is TRBV7-9, with TRBD1 identical over 8 bases. Germline V gene data show CDR1 as SEHNR and CDR2 as FQNEAQ (reference sequence). J lost 3 bases, V lost 3 bases, and 6 bases had no gene match. The CDR3 covers 16 residues. CDR3 region: CASSFRLGQANEKLFF. The CDR3 region has the DNA TGTGCCAGCAGCTTCCGTTTGGGACAGGCTAATGAAAAACTGTTTTTT.

This clonotype was found once. This chain uses TRBV10-3 with TRBJ1-5; 7 positions match TRBD1. The CDR3 spans 20 residues. The V gene's germline CDR1 is ENHRY and CDR2 SYGVKD. With V trimmed by 0 bases and J by 0 bases, 14 bases remained unmatched. CDR3: CAISESRAGGTMDSNQPQHF. The CDR3 region has the DNA TGTGCCATCAGTGAGTCGAGGGCAGGGGGAACCATGGATAGCAATCAGCCCCAGCATTTT.

The V and J genes are TRBV6-4 and TRBJ2-7; D possibly corresponds to TRBD1 (6 bases). V gave up 0 bases and J gave up 4 bases, with 19 bases separating them. This CDR3 has 17 amino acids. From germline, CDR1 is MRHNA and CDR2 SNTAGT. The CDR3 region has the DNA TGTGCCAGCAGTGACTCGTGTCCGCGAGACAGGACATACGAGCAGTACTTC. This translates into CASSDSCPRDRTYEQYF.

This clonotype came up once. Written as DNA, the CDR3 is TGTGCCAGCAGTTACCTGATGACGGAAGCAAATTCACCCCTCCACTTT. This codes for CASSYLMTEANSPLHF. The rearrangement joins TRBV6-6 to TRBJ1-6; D unclear. V lost 2 bases and J 7 bases, leaving 15 bases between the germline ends. The CDR3 is 16 residues long. Germline V gene data show CDR1 as MNHNY and CDR2 as SVGAGI (reference sequence).

This clonotype came up once. The chain carries TRBV5-1 and TRBJ2-3; TRBD2 might be the D (6 bases). From germline, CDR1 is SGHRS and CDR2 YFSETQ. V lost 0 bases and J lost 3, with 11 bases in between. The CDR3 sequence is 15 residues long. The CDR3 sequence: CASSLGRGKTDTQYF. CDR3 in DNA: TGCGCCAGCAGCTTGGGACGGGGGAAGACAGATACGCAGTATTTT.

The CDR3 coding sequence is TGTGCCAGCAGCTTCCGTAGCGGGGGGGCATCCTACGAGCAGTACTTC. This gives the protein CASSFRSGGASYEQYF. J is TRBJ2-7 and V is TRBV7-9, with 11 bases fitting TRBD2. J lost 1 base, V lost 3 bases, and 5 bases had no gene match. CDR3 length: 16 amino acids. The germline V gene encodes CDR1 SEHNR and CDR2 FQNEAQ (reference sequence).

The rearrangement uses TRBV5-4 and TRBJ2-5; 10 bases are shared with TRBD2. The closer fit of TRBJ2-7 to the DNA end suggests the J call may be wrong. There are 16 residues in the CDR3. Germline values: CDR1 SGHNT, CDR2 YYREEE (reference sequence). The chain's CDR3 is CASSLVKAGGPYEQYF. The CDR3 DNA reads TGTGCCAGCAGCTTGGTAAAAGCGGGAGGGCCCTACGAGCAGTACTTC.

The V and J genes are TRBV6-2 or TRBV6-3 and TRBJ2-5, with D maybe TRBD2 (5 bases). CDR1 is MNHEY and CDR2 is SVGEGT in the germline V gene. V lost 5 bases to trimming and J lost 5 bases, with 21 bases between them. This CDR3 has 16 residues. The chain's CDR3 is CASSGAMASYSETQYF. The CDR3 DNA sequence: TGTGCCAGCAGTGGCGCCATGGCTAGCTATTCGGAGACCCAGTACTTC.